The 25 T cell receptor beta chains below all came from one sample that was sequenced in a study of shared clonotypes between healthy human individuals. The naive CD8 fraction comprised CD45RO-negative cells positively selected for CCR7 and excluded terminally differentiated effector memory CD45RA+ cells. The protocol was immunoSEQ multiplex PCR, while the TCRdb copy is restricted to in-frame clones and leaves out a portion. Of around 1,900,000 clones listed, 85% to 95% were seen once; the top ten hold over 1.5%. Sequencing input: naive CD8+ T cells from PBMCs. These receptors all come from a man in his late teens or twenties in good health. Some clones in this sample may be carry-over from other donors' samples.

As regards this clone: The junction and the germline gene differ at one end; a read error may be behind it. This CDR3 is CASSSPDSSLWNSEAFF. In DNA form, the CDR3 reads TGTGCCAGCAGCTCCCCGGACAGTTCGTTGTGGAACTCTGAAGCTTTCTTT. J is TRBJ1-1 and V is TRBV7-9; a possible D gene is TRBD1 (6 bases). Per germline, CDR1 SEHNR and CDR2 FQNEAQ (reference sequence). There are 17 residues in the CDR3.

The chain couples TRBV15 to TRBJ2-7, with D perhaps given as TRBD1 or TRBD2 (5 bases each). Germline values: CDR1 LNHNV, CDR2 YYDKDF (reference sequence). The CDR3 runs to 16 residues. Deletions cut 2 bases from V and 5 bases from J, with 19 bases between. The DNA of the CDR3 is TGTGCCACCAGCAGATACCTGGCACCGAGGGGAAACGAGCAGTACTTC. This encodes CATSRYLAPRGNEQYF.

This chain connects TRBV13 to TRBJ2-3; 9 nucleotides line up with TRBD1. The V and J ends lost 4 bases and 4 bases, in that order; junction bases with no gene match: 6. CDR3 size: 15 residues. Germline CDR1 PRHDT, CDR2 FYEKMQ (reference sequence). The CDR3: CASSSGTGLPDTQYF. For the CDR3, the DNA is TGTGCCAGCAGCTCAGGGACAGGGCTCCCAGATACGCAGTATTTT.

V gene TRBV28 combines with J gene TRBJ2-7; 8 bases map to TRBD1. The CDR3 sequence is 15 residues long. Germline assignment: CDR1 MDHEN and CDR2 SYDVKM. V dropped 7 bases and J dropped 0; count of bases not matched to a gene: 8. CDR3 bases: TGTGCCAGCACGCCCGGGACAGGAATCTCCTACGAGCAGTACTTC. Translating it yields CASTPGTGISYEQYF.

The V and J genes are TRBV7-6 and TRBJ2-3, with a tentative D call TRBD1 (5 bases). Germline loops: CDR1 SGHVS, CDR2 FNYEAQ. The CDR3 has 15 amino acids. The ends were cut back, 1 base at V and 2 bases at J, with 10 bases in the middle. The CDR3 protein is CASSLETALTDTQYF. CDR3 DNA: TGTGCCAGCAGCTTAGAGACAGCACTCACAGATACGCAGTATTTT.

This chain joins TRBV7-6 and TRBJ2-5; TRBD1 aligns across 8 bases. After removal of 5 bases from V and 5 bases from J, the junction contained 4 bases not matched to a gene. There are 13 residues in the CDR3. The germline gives CDR1 SGHVS, CDR2 FNYEAQ. CDR3 amino acids: CASSQRDRETQYF. In DNA form, the CDR3 reads TGTGCCAGCAGCCAACGGGACAGGGAGACCCAGTACTTC.

The CDR3 reads CASSSRGAASRDYNEQFF. In DNA, the CDR3 is TGTGCCAGCAGCTCCCGGGGGGCGGCTAGTCGGGACTACAATGAGCAGTTCTTC. The chain couples TRBV5-6 to TRBJ2-1; the D gene is possibly TRBD2 (7 bases). Between the trimmed V and J ends, which lost 3 bases and 3 bases, there was a span of 22 bases. CDR3 length: 18 amino acids. Germline V CDR1 and CDR2: SGHDT, YYEEEE.

This clone has just one count. V and J are TRBV9 and TRBJ2-3, with 8 bases that match TRBD2. Germline CDR1 reads SGDLS; CDR2 reads YYNGEE. The CDR3 loop spans 14 amino acids. Losses at the gene ends were 6 bases for V and 0 bases for J; bases not matched to a gene: 3. The CDR3 reads CASTGGGSTDTQYF. The DNA of the CDR3 is TGTGCCAGCACCGGGGGGGGAAGCACAGATACGCAGTATTTT.

In this sample, this clone turned up once. The rearrangement joins TRBV25-1 to TRBJ2-7; either TRBD1 or TRBD2 may supply D (5 bases each). The CDR3 is made up of 15 amino acids. Germline loops: CDR1 MGHDK, CDR2 SYGVNS. V lost 6 bases and J 2 bases, leaving 17 bases between the germline ends. CDR3: CASRPTGTLTYEQYF. The CDR3 DNA reads TGTGCCAGCAGGCCGACTGGGACCCTGACCTACGAGCAGTACTTC.

The genes are TRBV5-1 and TRBJ2-2, with 11 bases aligning to TRBD2. The CDR3 consists of 16 residues. Trimming at V came to 5 bases and at J to 3 bases, leaving 6 bases not matched to a gene. Germline CDR1 SGHRS, CDR2 YFSETQ. CDR3 bases: TGCGCCAGCAGGCCTCCGGGACTAGCGGACACCGGGGAGCTGTTTTTT. It encodes CASRPPGLADTGELFF.

The chain couples TRBV27 to TRBJ2-7; D gene ambiguous. Looked up from germline, CDR1 is MNHEY and CDR2 is SMNVEV (reference sequence). V was trimmed by 2 bases and J by 6 bases, leaving 20 bases between them. The CDR3 has 16 residues. CDR3 region: CASSLSRRRGFGEQYF. The DNA for the CDR3 is TGTGCCAGCAGTTTAAGTCGCCGCCGAGGTTTCGGCGAGCAGTACTTC.

The chain has TRBV27 and TRBJ2-7, with 9 bases that match TRBD1. The V segment lost 6 bases and the J segment 3 bases; nucleotides outside the gene matches: 6. Germline CDR1 MNHEY, CDR2 SMNVEV (reference sequence). This CDR3 spans 14 amino acids. The CDR3 nucleotides are TGTGCCAGCAGGGCCGGGACAGGGTTCTACGAGCAGTACTTC. Translated: CASRAGTGFYEQYF.

The CDR3 is CASSLFGVKTGELFF. DNA for the CDR3: TGCGCCAGCAGCCTTTTTGGTGTGAAGACCGGGGAGCTGTTTTTT. This chain uses TRBV4-1 with TRBJ2-2; no firm D call. Trimming took off 4 bases at V and 5 bases at J, with 14 bases between the two ends. Germline V gene sequence: CDR1 MGHRA, CDR2 YSYEKL. This CDR3 has 15 residues.

This rearrangement joins TRBV7-9 to TRBJ2-7; D may be TRBD1 (5 bases). Looked up from germline, CDR1 is SEHNR and CDR2 is FQNEAQ (reference sequence). The CDR3 is 12 amino acids. Trimming pared 4 bases from V and 5 bases from J, leaving 9 bases between. DNA of the CDR3: TGTGCCAGCAGCTATTTCAGGGACGAGCAGTACTTC. Amino acids: CASSYFRDEQYF.

The rearrangement links TRBV11-2 to TRBJ2-7; D is possibly TRBD1 or TRBD2 (5 bases each). CDR3 length equals 14 residues. Germline values: CDR1 SGHAT, CDR2 FQNNGV. V was pared by 6 bases and J by 7 bases, with 19 bases between. The CDR3: CASRSAGTEFEQYF. The CDR3 DNA is TGTGCCAGCAGGTCGGCCGGGACCGAGTTTGAGCAGTACTTC.

V is TRBV12-5 and J is TRBJ2-1; D is undetermined. CDR3 size: 15 residues. The V end was cut by 1 base, the J end by 7 bases, with 14 bases between. In germline, CDR1 is LGHNT, CDR2 FRNRAP. The CDR3 DNA reads as TGTGCTAGTGGTTTGGACCCCCCGACTTTTAATGAGCAGTTCTTC. It is translated as CASGLDPPTFNEQFF.

The rearrangement links TRBV9 to TRBJ2-7; D not certain. Germline values: CDR1 SGDLS, CDR2 YYNGEE. With 7 bases removed from V and 1 base from J, the gap between germline ends came to 12 bases. CDR3 length: 13 residues. CDR3 sequence reads: CASGPKESYEQYF. DNA for the CDR3: TGTGCCAGCGGCCCTAAGGAGTCCTACGAGCAGTACTTC.

The V gene is TRBV7-9, the J gene TRBJ2-2, with D unresolved. This CDR3 has 13 amino acids. Trimming took off 6 bases at V and 6 bases at J, with 11 bases between the two ends. Germline V gene data show CDR1 as SEHNR and CDR2 as FQNEAQ (reference sequence). Here the CDR3 DNA reads TGTGCCAGCAGTACCGATCGGGCCGGGGAGCTGTTTTTT. Residues: CASSTDRAGELFF.

The chain links TRBV6-5 to TRBJ2-2; D not resolved. CDR1 MNHEY and CDR2 SVGAGI come from the germline V gene. Trimming pared 4 bases from V and 4 bases from J, leaving 13 bases between. The CDR3 runs 15 residues. The CDR3 nucleotides are TGTGCCAGCAGTTTCTTAAACCCCTCCACCGGGGAGCTGTTTTTT. Translation gives CASSFLNPSTGELFF.

This chain joins TRBV21-1 and TRBJ1-1. TRBV21-1 is classified as a pseudogene. This CDR3 comprises 15 residues. The CDR3 region is CATHPSALWNTEAFF. Here the CDR3 DNA reads TGTGCCACCCACCCAAGTGCACTGTGGAACACTGAAGCTTTCTTT.

This clone was observed a handful of times. Other DNA sequences in the same sample also yield this CDR3. The chain joins TRBV9 to TRBJ1-1; unclear D gene. The CDR3 runs 13 residues. The germline V and J ends were trimmed by 3 bases and 4 bases, with 10 bases remaining between them. CDR1 is SGDLS, CDR2 YYNGEE, per germline. In DNA form, the CDR3 reads TGTGCCAGCAGCGCCGGGCGAGGCACTGAAGCTTTCTTT. Translating it yields CASSAGRGTEAFF.

V usage is TRBV29-1 and J usage is TRBJ1-1; D is possibly TRBD1 (6 bases). Germline CDR1 and CDR2: SQVTM and ANQGSEA. CDR3 size: 14 residues. V dropped 2 bases and J dropped 4 bases, with 14 bases sitting between them. CDR3 DNA sequence: TGCAGCGTTGAATCCTCAGGGGCGGTCACTGAAGCTTTCTTT. Protein product: CSVESSGAVTEAFF.

The rearrangement joins TRBV18 to TRBJ2-6; TRBD1 aligns across 7 bases. V shed 2 bases and J 4 bases; nucleotides not matched to a gene: 17. Germline values: CDR1 KGHSH, CDR2 LQKENI. The CDR3 runs to 20 residues. The CDR3 DNA sequence: TGTGCCAGCTCACCAGAGGCGATAGGGACAGAGGTTTCAGGGGCCAACGTCCTGACTTTC. Its protein is CASSPEAIGTEVSGANVLTF.

The chain couples TRBV28 to TRBJ2-1, with D uncertain. V gave up 4 bases and J gave up 10 bases, with 8 bases separating them. The CDR3 consists of 11 residues. The germline gives CDR1 MDHEN, CDR2 SYDVKM. The CDR3 loop is CASSSPSEQFF. The CDR3 region has the DNA TGTGCCAGCAGTTCACCGTCGGAGCAGTTCTTC.

The CDR3 sequence is CASSLSGGKETQYF. CDR3 nucleotide sequence: TGTGCCAGCAGCCTGTCGGGAGGGAAAGAGACCCAGTACTTC. The chain couples TRBV7-3 to TRBJ2-5; 8 bases match TRBD2. Germline CDR1 reads SGHTA; CDR2 reads FQGTGA. Losses at the gene ends were 5 bases for V and 3 bases for J; bases not matched to a gene: 5. The CDR3 has 14 amino acids.